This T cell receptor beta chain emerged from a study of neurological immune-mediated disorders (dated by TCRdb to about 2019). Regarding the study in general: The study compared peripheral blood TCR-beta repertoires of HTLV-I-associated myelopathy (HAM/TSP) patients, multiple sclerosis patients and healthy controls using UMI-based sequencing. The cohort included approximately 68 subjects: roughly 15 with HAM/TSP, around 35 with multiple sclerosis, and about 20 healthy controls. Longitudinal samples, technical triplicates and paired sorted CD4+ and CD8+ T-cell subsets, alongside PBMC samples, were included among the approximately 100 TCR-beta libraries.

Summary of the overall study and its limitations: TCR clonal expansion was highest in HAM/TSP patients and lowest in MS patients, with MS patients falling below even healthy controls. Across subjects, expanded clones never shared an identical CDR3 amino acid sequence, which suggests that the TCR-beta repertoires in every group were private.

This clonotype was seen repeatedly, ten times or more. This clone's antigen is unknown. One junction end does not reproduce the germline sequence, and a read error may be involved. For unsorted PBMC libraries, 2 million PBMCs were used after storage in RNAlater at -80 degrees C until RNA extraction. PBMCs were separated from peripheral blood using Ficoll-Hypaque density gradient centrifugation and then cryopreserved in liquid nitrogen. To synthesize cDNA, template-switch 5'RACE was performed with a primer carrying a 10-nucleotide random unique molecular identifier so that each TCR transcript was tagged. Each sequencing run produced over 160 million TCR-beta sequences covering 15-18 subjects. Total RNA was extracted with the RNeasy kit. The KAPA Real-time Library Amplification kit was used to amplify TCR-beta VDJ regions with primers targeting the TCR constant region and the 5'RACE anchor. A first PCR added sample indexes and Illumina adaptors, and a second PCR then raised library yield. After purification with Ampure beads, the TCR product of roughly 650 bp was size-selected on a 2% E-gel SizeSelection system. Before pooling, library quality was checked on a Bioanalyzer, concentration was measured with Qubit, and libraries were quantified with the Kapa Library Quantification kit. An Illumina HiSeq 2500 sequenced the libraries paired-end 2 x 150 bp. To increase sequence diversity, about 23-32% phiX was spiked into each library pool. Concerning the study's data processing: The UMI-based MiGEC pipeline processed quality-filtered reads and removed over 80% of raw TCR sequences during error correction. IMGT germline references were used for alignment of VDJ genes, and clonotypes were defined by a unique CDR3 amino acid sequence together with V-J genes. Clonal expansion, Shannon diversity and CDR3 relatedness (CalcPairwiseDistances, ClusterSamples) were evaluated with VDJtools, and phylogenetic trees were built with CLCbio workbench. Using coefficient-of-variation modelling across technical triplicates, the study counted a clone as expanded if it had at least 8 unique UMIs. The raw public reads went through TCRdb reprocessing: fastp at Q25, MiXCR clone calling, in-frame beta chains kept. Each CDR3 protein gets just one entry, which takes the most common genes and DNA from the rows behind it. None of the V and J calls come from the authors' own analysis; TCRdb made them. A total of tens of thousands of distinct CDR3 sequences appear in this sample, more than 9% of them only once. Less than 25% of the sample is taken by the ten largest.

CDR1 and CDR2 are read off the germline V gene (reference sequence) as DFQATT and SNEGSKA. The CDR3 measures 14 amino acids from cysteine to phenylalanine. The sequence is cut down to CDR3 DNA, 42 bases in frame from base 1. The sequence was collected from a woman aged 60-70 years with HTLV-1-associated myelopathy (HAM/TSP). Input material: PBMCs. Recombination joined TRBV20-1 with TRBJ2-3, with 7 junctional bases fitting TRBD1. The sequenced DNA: TGTAGTGCTATACAGGGGATACTAGAAGATACGCAGTATTTT. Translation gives CSAIQGILEDTQYF.